A single sample gave rise to the 26 T cell receptor beta chains below, sequenced in a study of T-cell reconstitution after alpha-beta-depleted transplantation in children. Using unique molecular identifiers, the investigators prepared the TCRbeta library. TCRdb analysed the PCR reads with MiXCR anew, one entry per CDR3 protein. The sample yields 250,000 to 300,000 distinct CDR3 sequences, roughly 10% seen once. Specimen: peripheral blood, collected 180 days after TCRalphabeta/CD19-depleted stem cell transplant. The source of these receptors is a male patient aged 2-10 years who had a stem cell transplant for chronic granulomatous disease, so the T cells may come from the graft donor.

With respect to this clonotype: A read error may be the cause here, since a much bigger clone is one base away. The chain combines TRBV27 with TRBJ2-2, with a tentative D call TRBD2 (6 bases). The CDR3 contains 17 residues. V gave up 10 bases and J gave up 4 bases, with 25 bases separating them. CDR1 is MNHEY, CDR2 SMNVEV, per germline (reference sequence). Here the CDR3 DNA reads TGTGCCACCTCGGGACTGACTCTAGTGGGACGCACCGGGGAGCTGTTTTTT. It is translated as CATSGLTLVGRTGELFF.

This clonotype was seen ten or more times. This chain joins TRBV7-6 and TRBJ2-1; 12 nucleotides match TRBD2. The CDR3 covers 16 residues. The V segment lost 5 bases and the J segment 7 bases; nucleotides outside the gene matches: 9. Germline V gene lookup returns CDR1 SGHVS and CDR2 FNYEAQ. CDR3 sequence (DNA): TGTGCCAGCAGCCAAGGACTAGCGGGACTACAGAATGAGCAGTTCTTC. Its protein product is CASSQGLAGLQNEQFF.

V usage is TRBV18 and J usage is TRBJ1-5; D ambiguous. This CDR3 is 17 amino acids long. Germline CDR1 KGHSH, CDR2 LQKENI. V gave up 3 bases and J gave up 8 bases, with 23 bases separating them. CDR3 sequence reads: CASSPYGLTSTSKPQHF. CDR3 bases: TGTGCCAGCTCACCCTACGGGCTCACCTCAACTTCTAAGCCCCAGCATTTT.

The CDR3 DNA follows: TGCGCCAGCAGCTTGGAGGGCGGGAGCACTGAAGCTTTCTTT. This translates into CASSLEGGSTEAFF. The chain employs TRBV5-1 and TRBJ1-1; D gene ambiguous. This CDR3 is 14 amino acids long. The germline gives CDR1 SGHRS, CDR2 YFSETQ. V was trimmed by 0 bases and J by 4 bases, leaving 10 bases between them.

This clonotype was recorded at least ten times. The J gene is TRBJ2-5, the V gene TRBV7-2; 7 positions match TRBD2. The trim removed 5 bases at V and 5 bases at J, leaving 8 bases unmatched. The germline CDR1 and CDR2 sequences are SGHTA and FQGNSA. This CDR3 spans 14 amino acids. The DNA of the CDR3 is TGTGCCAGCAGCATAGGACTAGTGCAGGAGACCCAGTACTTC. It codes for CASSIGLVQETQYF. Together with reference TRBV7-2 and TRBJ2-5, the CDR3 gives the full variable domain: GAGVSQSPSNKVTEKGKDVELRCDPISGHTALYWYRQSLGQGLEFLIYFQGNSAPDKSGLPSDRFSAERTGGSVSTLTIQRTQQEDSAVYLCASSIGLVQETQYFGPGTRLLVL.

This clonotype was picked up many times. The chain recombines TRBV5-5 with TRBJ2-7; TRBD1 aligns across 11 bases. V lost 0 bases, J lost 2 bases, and 4 bases stayed unmatched. Germline V lookup: CDR1 SGHKS, CDR2 YYEKEE (reference sequence). The CDR3 runs 16 residues. The CDR3 spells CASSLGGGQGAYEQYF. CDR3 DNA: TGTGCCAGCAGCTTGGGGGGGGGACAGGGGGCCTACGAGCAGTACTTC.

In this sample, this clonotype turned up many times. The gene calls are TRBV7-3 and TRBJ2-3; TRBD1 might be the D (6 bases). The CDR3 extends over 15 amino acids. The V end was cut by 5 bases, the J end by 1 base, with 13 bases between. Germline CDR1 SGHTA, CDR2 FQGTGA. CDR3 region: CASSRNPGGTDTQYF. The CDR3 DNA is TGTGCCAGCAGCCGCAATCCAGGGGGCACAGATACGCAGTATTTT.

This clonotype showed up many times. This CDR3 reads CAWRGLAGLPEQYF. In DNA form, the CDR3 reads TGTGCCTGGAGAGGACTAGCGGGACTCCCCGAGCAGTACTTC. The chain recombines TRBV30 with TRBJ2-7; 12 nucleotides line up with TRBD2. Germline CDR1 GTSNPN, CDR2 SVGIG (reference sequence). The V segment lost 3 bases and the J segment 6 bases; nucleotides outside the gene matches: 6. This CDR3 has 14 amino acids.

This clonotype showed up many times. The rearrangement joins TRBV7-2 to TRBJ2-3; 9 nucleotides agree with TRBD1. The CDR3 is made up of 16 amino acids. CDR1 SGHTA and CDR2 FQGNSA come from the germline V gene. Germline trimming cut 2 bases from V and 4 bases from J; bases unmatched to any gene: 7. The CDR3 region has the DNA TGTGCCAGCAGCTTATACGACAGGGGGGTCTCAGATACGCAGTATTTT. Residues: CASSLYDRGVSDTQYF.

This clonotype occurred many times. The V gene is TRBV7-9, the J gene TRBJ2-5; D perhaps matches TRBD2 (5 bases). With 5 bases removed from V and 3 bases from J, the gap between germline ends came to 10 bases. CDR1 and CDR2 (germline): SEHNR, FQNEAQ (reference sequence). CDR3 size: 13 residues. The CDR3 DNA follows: TGTGCCAGCAGCCTCACTAGAGAAGAGACCCAGTACTTC. Its protein product is CASSLTREETQYF. Filled out from reference TRBV7-9 and TRBJ2-5, the complete variable domain reads DTGVSQNPRHKITKRGQNVTFRCDPISEHNRLYWYRQTLGQGPEFLTYFQNEAQLEKSRLLSDRFSAERPKGSFSTLEIQRTEQGDSAMYLCASSLTREETQYFGPGTRLLVL.

V and J are TRBV28 and TRBJ1-1, with TRBD1 as a possible D gene (5 bases). The CDR3 consists of 12 residues. V lost 3 bases and J lost 11, with 13 bases in between. Germline CDR1 and CDR2: MDHEN and SYDVKM. CDR3 in DNA: TGTGCCAGCAGTTTCAGGGTTCGCGTCGCTTTCTTT. This gives the protein CASSFRVRVAFF.

Many counts were recorded for this clonotype. The rearrangement links TRBV6-5 to TRBJ1-4; D is possibly TRBD1 (5 bases). Germline V CDR1 and CDR2: MNHEY, SVGAGI. Trimming cost V 2 bases and J 4 bases, with 14 bases left between them. The CDR3 spans 16 residues. The CDR3 loop reads CASSYVSGSDNEKLFF. As DNA, the CDR3 is TGTGCCAGCAGTTACGTTTCAGGGTCTGATAATGAAAAACTGTTTTTT.

This clonotype was counted ten times or more. The V and J genes are TRBV20-1 and TRBJ1-6; 10 nucleotides agree with TRBD1. This CDR3 contains 16 residues. Trimming cost V 6 bases and J 7 bases; bases outside gene matches: 12. Per the germline V gene, CDR1 is DFQATT and CDR2 is SNEGSKA (reference sequence). The CDR3 DNA follows: TGCAGTGCCCGTAGACAGGGGGCCACGTCGAATTCACCCCTCCACTTT. Its translation is CSARRQGATSNSPLHF.

This clonotype has just a few counts. The genes are TRBV19 and TRBJ2-5; D is possibly TRBD2 (5 bases). The V and J ends lost 6 bases and 5 bases respectively, with 16 bases between them. CDR1 and CDR2 (germline): LNHDA, SQIVND (reference sequence). This CDR3 region has 14 residues. The CDR3 loop is CASRRVAGGETQYF. CDR3 nucleotides: TGTGCCAGTAGGAGAGTTGCGGGTGGGGAGACCCAGTACTTC.

Ten or more counts support this clonotype. The chain carries TRBV5-5 and TRBJ2-7; 8 bases align to TRBD2. Germline loops: CDR1 SGHKS, CDR2 YYEKEE (reference sequence). This CDR3 is built from 15 residues. The junction had 13 bases not matched to a gene; V was cut back by 4 bases and J by 7 bases. The CDR3 nucleotides read TGTGCCAGCAGCCCCGGATCCGGGGGGGCCTGGGAGCAGTACTTC. This translates into CASSPGSGGAWEQYF.

This clonotype was observed many times. The chain couples TRBV4-3 to TRBJ1-6; no clear D gene. This CDR3 has 14 amino acids. Per the germline V gene, CDR1 is LGHNA and CDR2 is YSLEER. Trimming stripped 0 bases from V and 8 bases from J, with 8 bases between. DNA for the CDR3: TGCGCCAGCAGCCAAGATGCGAGGGATTCACCCCTCCACTTT. Amino acid sequence: CASSQDARDSPLHF.

The chain is built from TRBV9 and TRBJ2-3; TRBD2 aligns across 10 bases. CDR3 length: 16 residues. Germline values: CDR1 SGDLS, CDR2 YYNGEE. The junction had 9 bases not matched to a gene; V was cut back by 3 bases and J by 5 bases. The CDR3, as DNA: TGTGCCAGCAGCGCTAAAGCGGGGGGGCCGGGAGATACGCAGTATTTT. This sequence encodes CASSAKAGGPGDTQYF.

This clonotype was seen only a few times. This rearrangement joins TRBV2 to TRBJ2-3; 7 nucleotides align to TRBD1. V shed 6 bases and J 0 bases; nucleotides not matched to a gene: 15. Germline lookup yields CDR1 SNHLY and CDR2 FYNNEI. The CDR3 runs 18 residues. This chain's CDR3 is CASSATPGQRYSTDTQYF. For the CDR3, the DNA is TGTGCCAGCAGCGCAACCCCGGGACAGCGATATAGCACAGATACGCAGTATTTT.

This clonotype occurred a few times. The chain is built from TRBV19 and TRBJ1-6; no reliable D call. This CDR3 is 11 amino acids long. Trimming left V 7 bases short and J 11 bases short, with 9 bases between. Germline loops: CDR1 LNHDA, CDR2 SQIVND (reference sequence). The CDR3 bases are TGTGCCAGTATGGCGAAGCCACCCCTCCACTTT. Protein: CASMAKPPLHF.

This clonotype occurred many times. The gene calls are TRBV20-1 and TRBJ2-1; D gene unclear. This CDR3 comprises 11 residues. From germline, CDR1 is DFQATT and CDR2 SNEGSKA (reference sequence). The germline V and J ends were trimmed by 4 bases and 12 bases, with 13 bases remaining between them. CDR3 nucleotide sequence: TGCAGTGCTACCCAAGGACGAGTGCAGTTCTTC. As protein: CSATQGRVQFF.

There are many counts of this clonotype. The chain links TRBV28 to TRBJ2-5; no firm D call. With 0 bases removed from V and 1 base from J, the gap between germline ends came to 9 bases. The CDR3 covers 15 residues. Per the germline V gene, CDR1 is MDHEN and CDR2 is SYDVKM. The CDR3 sequence is CASSLWSRRQETQYF. CDR3 coding DNA: TGTGCCAGCAGTTTATGGTCCAGGCGCCAAGAGACCCAGTACTTC. Full variable domain (remainder filled in from reference TRBV28 and TRBJ2-5): DVKVTQSSRYLVKRTGEKVFLECVQDMDHENMFWYRQDPGLGLRLIYFSYDVKMKEKGDIPEGYSVSREKKERFSLILESASTNQTSMYLCASSLWSRRQETQYFGPGTRLLVL.

Turning to this clonotype: A much larger clone differs by one base, so this may be a read error. V usage is TRBV12-3 or TRBV12-4 and J usage is TRBJ1-4, with 8 bases aligning to TRBD1. This CDR3 is built from 17 residues. CDR3 bases: TGTGCCACCAGTTCCGGACAGGGTTCTCGAGCGGGTGAAAAACTGTTTTTT. It codes for CATSSGQGSRAGEKLFF.

The sample holds many counts of this clonotype. The chain recombines TRBV5-1 with TRBJ1-1; 11 nucleotides match TRBD1. This CDR3 comprises 13 residues. Germline-derived CDR1 and CDR2 are SGHRS and YFSETQ. With V trimmed by 6 bases and J by 7 bases, 5 bases remained unmatched. CDR3 DNA sequence: TGCGCCAGCATCCATGGGACAGGGGGTGAAGCTTTCTTT. This codes for CASIHGTGGEAFF.

This clonotype was recorded at least ten times. The genes are TRBV6-1 and TRBJ2-3; TRBD1 might be the D (6 bases). Trimming removed 7 bases at V and 6 bases at J, with 17 bases between. The germline V gene encodes CDR1 MNHNS and CDR2 SASEGT. The CDR3 covers 14 residues. Here the CDR3 reads CASIRDRTSDTQYF. DNA of the CDR3: TGTGCCAGCATCCGTGACAGGACAAGCGATACGCAGTATTTT.

The gene calls are TRBV27 and TRBJ2-1; TRBD1 might be the D (6 bases). The CDR3 totals 15 residues. Germline V gene data show CDR1 as MNHEY and CDR2 as SMNVEV (reference sequence). The V end was cut by 4 bases, the J end by 10 bases, with 20 bases between. The chain's CDR3 is CASSSSATGTREQFF. CDR3 bases: TGTGCCAGCAGTTCCTCAGCGACAGGCACCCGGGAGCAGTTCTTC.

This clonotype was counted ten times or more. This chain joins TRBV20-1 and TRBJ2-1; TRBD2 aligns across 7 bases. V shed 4 bases, J shed 9 bases, and the junction held 6 bases outside the gene matches. Germline CDR1 reads DFQATT; CDR2 reads SNEGSKA (reference sequence). There are 12 residues in the CDR3. In nucleotides, the CDR3 is TGCAGTGCTATCGCGGGAGCGGCTGAGCAGTTCTTC. This sequence encodes CSAIAGAAEQFF.